This TCR beta chain was sequenced in a study of T-cell reconstitution after alpha-beta-depleted transplantation in children. There are 13 residues in the CDR3. Germline V lookup: CDR1 LNHDA, CDR2 SQIVND (reference sequence). Unmatched junction bases numbered 2, after V lost 4 bases and J lost 5 bases. At least ten counts were recorded for this clonotype. Preparing the TCRbeta library involved the use of unique molecular identifiers. TCRdb processed the PCR reads anew with MiXCR; each CDR3 protein has one entry. Of 70,000 to 95,000 distinct CDR3 sequences listed, more than 10% are singletons. The gene calls are TRBV19 and TRBJ2-1, with 7 positions matching TRBD1. The sequence derives from a human donor who donated a stem cell graft to a child with inherited bone marrow failure. This specimen consisted of PBMCs from the stem cell graft donor, obtained from the stem cell graft. The CDR3 region is CASSTDRNNEQFF. The CDR3 DNA is TGTGCCAGTAGTACGGACAGGAACAATGAGCAGTTCTTC. Full variable domain (remainder filled in from reference TRBV19 and TRBJ2-1): DGGITQSPKYLFRKEGQNVTLSCEQNLNHDAMYWYRQDPGQGLRLIYYSQIVNDFQKGDIAEGYSVSREKKESFPLTVTSAQKNPTAFYLCASSTDRNNEQFFGPGTRLTVL.